Listed below are T cell receptor beta chains from one sample, sequenced in a study of shared clonotypes between healthy human individuals. TCRdb's copy holds only in-frame clones and misses some; the assay was immunoSEQ multiplex PCR. Of roughly 760,000 clones in the sample, roughly 70% are singletons; the top ten hold over 1.5%. The sequencing input was memory CD4+ T cells sorted from blood. These receptors all come from a woman younger than 45 in good health. Each CDR3 is given with its conserved first and last residue. A D gene is named only where the DNA matches it firmly. Clone size appears in some rows only: once, few, many, or a class for an expanded clone.

D,size,V,J,CDR3,DNA
TRBD2,.,TRBV5-1,TRBJ2-5,CASSLGTSGIQETQYF,TGCGCCAGCAGCTTAGGGACTAGCGGGATTCAAGAGACCCAGTACTTC
.,.,TRBV7-2,TRBJ2-7,CASRGSGLGTHEQYF,TGTGCCAGCAGAGGTTCAGGGTTGGGGACGCACGAGCAGTACTTC
TRBD1,.,TRBV9,TRBJ1-2,CASSVDRGQASF,TGTGCCAGCAGCGTAGATAGGGGACAGGCCTCCTTC
.,.,TRBV5-6,TRBJ1-2,CASSLTQGRYGYTF,TGTGCCAGCAGCTTGACTCAGGGGAGGTATGGCTACACCTTC
.,.,TRBV19,TRBJ1-1,CASSTRQRLSLNTEAFF,TGTGCCAGTAGTACTCGACAGCGACTCAGTCTGAACACTGAAGCTTTCTTT
.,.,TRBV5-4,TRBJ1-1,CASSSNGNTEAFF,TGTGCCAGCAGCTCCAACGGAAACACTGAAGCTTTCTTT
.,.,TRBV7-9,TRBJ1-5,CASSSGVAQPQHF,TGTGCCAGCAGCTCGGGTGTTGCTCAGCCCCAGCATTTT
.,.,TRBV5-1,TRBJ1-1,CASSLDGGESTEAFF,TGCGCCAGCAGCTTGGACGGGGGCGAAAGCACTGAAGCTTTCTTT
TRBD1,.,TRBV19,TRBJ1-1,CASSSMTGGFTEAFF,TGTGCCAGTAGTTCGATGACAGGGGGCTTCACTGAAGCTTTCTTT
.,once,TRBV20-1,TRBJ2-7,CSARGKYEQYF,TGCAGTGCTAGGGGGAAGTACGAGCAGTACTTC
TRBD2,once,TRBV7-6,TRBJ2-5,CASSLSGGRKETQYF,TGTGCCAGCAGCTTATCGGGCGGGAGGAAAGAGACCCAGTACTTC
TRBD2,.,TRBV4-1,TRBJ2-7,CASSQESLAGTSSSYEQYF,TGCGCCAGCAGCCAAGAATCACTAGCGGGGACCAGCAGCTCCTACGAGCAGTACTTC
.,.,TRBV19,TRBJ1-5,CASSRRYSNQPQHF,TGTGCCAGTAGTAGACGGTATAGCAATCAGCCCCAGCATTTT
.,.,TRBV11-3,TRBJ2-2,CASSLETRGELFF,TGTGCCAGCAGCTTAGAAACACGCGGGGAGCTGTTTTTT
.,.,TRBV19,TRBJ1-5,CASSSIEGRRIRNQPQHF,TGTGCCAGTAGTAGCATCGAGGGGCGAAGGATACGCAATCAGCCCCAGCATTTT
.,.,TRBV19,TRBJ1-5,CASSNTGNQHF,TGTGCCAGTAGTAATACAGGTAACCAGCATTTT
TRBD2,few,TRBV5-1,TRBJ2-5,CASSLVGLERQETQYF,TGCGCCAGCAGCTTGGTGGGACTAGAACGCCAAGAGACCCAGTACTTC
TRBD2,.,TRBV5-6,TRBJ2-3,CASSFFSLAGSTDTQYF,TGTGCCAGCAGCTTCTTCTCCCTAGCGGGAAGCACAGATACGCAGTATTTT
.,.,TRBV19,TRBJ2-7,CASSTGTRIYERYF,TGTGCCAGTAGTACCGGGACTCGGATCTACGAGCGGTACTTC
TRBD1,.,TRBV28,TRBJ2-7,CASSLSGTGNYEQYF,TGTGCCAGCAGTTTATCCGGGACAGGGAACTACGAGCAGTACTTC
.,.,TRBV7-3,TRBJ2-2,CASSPRMGSGELFF,TGTGCCAGCAGCCCCCGCATGGGGTCCGGGGAGCTGTTTTTT
.,.,TRBV7-9,TRBJ2-4,CASRTTRVVAKNIQYF,TGTGCCAGCAGGACAACTAGGGTAGTAGCCAAAAACATTCAGTACTTC
.,.,TRBV4-1,TRBJ2-2,CASRAGTTGELFF,TGCGCCAGCAGAGCAGGGACCACCGGGGAGCTGTTTTTT
TRBD1,.,TRBV27,TRBJ2-6,CASKPGQVFSLGANVLTF,TGTGCCAGTAAACCGGGACAGGTCTTTTCTCTGGGGGCCAACGTCCTGACTTTC
TRBD2,few,TRBV7-2,TRBJ2-5,CASSLVLGLAGETQYF,TGTGCCAGCAGCTTAGTCCTAGGGCTAGCGGGAGAGACCCAGTACTTC
TRBD1,many,TRBV10-3,TRBJ2-7,CAISEVPGQGDEQYF,TGTGCCATCAGTGAGGTTCCGGGACAGGGGGACGAGCAGTACTTC
.,.,TRBV18,TRBJ2-5,CASRHSASWTQYF,TGTGCCAGCCGTCACAGTGCTTCTTGGACCCAGTACTTC
TRBD2,.,TRBV27,TRBJ2-1,CASSPRPAGSSYNEQFF,TGTGCCAGCAGTCCGCGTCCAGCGGGAAGCTCCTACAATGAGCAGTTCTTC
.,.,TRBV18,TRBJ1-1,CASSPGSVVDTEAFF,TGTGCCAGCTCACCAGGATCGGTAGTAGACACTGAAGCTTTCTTT
TRBD1,.,TRBV5-1,TRBJ1-1,CASSLMGQGFTEAFF,TGCGCCAGCAGCCTCATGGGACAGGGATTCACTGAAGCTTTCTTT
.,.,TRBV28,TRBJ1-4,CASSFYAFGEKLFF,TGTGCCAGCAGTTTTTATGCTTTCGGTGAAAAACTGTTTTTT
.,.,TRBV14,TRBJ1-2,CASSQGAVDGYTF,TGTGCCAGCAGCCAGGGGGCCGTTGATGGCTACACCTTC
.,.,TRBV2,TRBJ2-2,CASSTGGGTGELFF,TGTGCCAGCAGCACCGGGGGAGGCACCGGGGAGCTGTTTTTT
.,.,TRBV30,TRBJ1-4,CAYRQYAEKLFF,TGTGCCTACCGACAGTACGCTGAAAAACTGTTTTTT
TRBD2,.,TRBV25-1,TRBJ2-5,CASSESPKTSGRWETQYF,TGTGCCAGCAGTGAATCTCCCAAGACTAGCGGGCGCTGGGAGACCCAGTACTTC
TRBD1,.,TRBV30,TRBJ2-5,CASDRGRRETQYF,TGTGCCTCGGACAGGGGTAGAAGGGAGACCCAGTACTTC
.,.,TRBV2,TRBJ2-1,CASSPDLGEQFF,TGTGCCAGCAGTCCGGACTTGGGGGAGCAGTTCTTC
.,.,TRBV7-9,TRBJ2-2,CASSWANTGELFF,TGTGCCAGCAGCTGGGCGAACACCGGGGAGCTGTTTTTT
TRBD2,.,TRBV2,TRBJ2-2,CASTLNGGRASGELFF,TGTGCCAGCACCCTGAATGGCGGGAGGGCCTCCGGGGAGCTGTTTTTT
.,.,TRBV28,TRBJ2-2,CASSLGLARFRRRTGELFF,TGTGCCAGCAGTTTAGGGTTAGCACGATTTAGACGGCGCACCGGGGAGCTGTTTTTT
.,.,TRBV5-1,TRBJ2-2,CASSFPTGWKTGELFF,TGCGCCAGCAGCTTCCCGACAGGTTGGAAAACCGGGGAGCTGTTTTTT
TRBD1,once,TRBV28,TRBJ1-5,CASSPADRVRQPQHF,TGTGCCAGCAGTCCAGCTGACAGGGTACGACAGCCCCAGCATTTT
.,.,TRBV5-1,TRBJ2-7,CASSLGDSPKYF,TGCGCCAGCAGCTTGGGCGACAGCCCGAAGTACTTC
TRBD2,.,TRBV12-5,TRBJ2-3,CASAQGLAGSTDTQYF,TGTGCTAGCGCTCAGGGACTAGCGGGCAGCACAGATACGCAGTATTTT